The entry below gives a single T cell receptor beta chain sequence along with its context. This clonotype was counted between two and nine times. The antigen it recognizes is unknown. Per-nucleotide qualities are absent, and no much larger clonotype sits a single base away. V loses 2 bases, J loses 5 bases, and the germline ends lie 12 bases apart. The germline V gene (reference sequence) provides CDR1 SEHNR and CDR2 FQNEAQ. From the cysteine up to the phenylalanine, the CDR3 has a length of 14 residues. Left in the record is the CDR3 DNA by itself, 42 bases read in frame from the first base. This sample is part of a study of response to subunit inactivated influenza vaccine (dated by TCRdb to the late 2010s). As for the study more broadly: To follow how T cells responded to a trivalent subunit inactivated influenza vaccine, the researchers relied on deep quantitative profiling of the T cell receptor repertoire. What the study reported, not specific to this receptor: It was suggested by the authors that each seasonal influenza vaccination may recruit only a limited number of new T cells.

The library was prepared using RT-PCR. The data were produced on an Illumina HiSeq 2500. The raw public reads went through TCRdb reprocessing: fastp at Q25, MiXCR clone calling, in-frame beta chains kept. For every CDR3 protein sequence, its rows merge into one entry that carries the most common genes and DNA. The sample table records 630,000 or so distinct CDR3 sequences; 15% to 18% of these occur just once. Of the sample, roughly 10% is held by the ten largest clones. The source was PBMCs from blood, collected about 11 days after vaccination. Recombination connected TRBV7-9 to TRBJ2-5; the D gene identity is not certain. The sequence came from a man aged 45 to 65 who received an inactivated influenza vaccine. Donor details come from another sample of the same person, matched by shared clones. The DNA sequence follows: TGTGCCAGCAGCTTAACGTCAAATGGGGAGACCCAGTACTTC. It translates to CASSLTSNGETQYF.